These 28 T cell receptor beta chains originate from one sample sequenced in a study of blood T cell repertoires in COVID-19. The repertoire was sequenced with immunoSEQ multiplex PCR; TCRdb's copy has only in-frame clones and lacks some. The sample yields 200,000 to 300,000 clones, roughly 86% seen once. Sequenced material: PBMCs or T cells enriched from blood (not recorded which). These receptors were obtained from a woman in her twenties or thirties with acute COVID-19.

Concerning this clone itself: The same CDR3 arises from other DNA sequences in this sample as well. CDR3 sequence reads: CATSDFGGGYTF. The CDR3 bases are TGTGCCACCAGTGATTTTGGCGGGGGCTACACCTTC. The V call is TRBV24-1, the J call TRBJ1-2; D remains unclear. Germline lookup yields CDR1 KGHDR and CDR2 SFDVKD. CDR3 length: 12 amino acids. The V end was cut by 1 base, the J end by 8 bases, with 7 bases between.

J is TRBJ1-2 and V is TRBV11-2, with D perhaps TRBD1 (5 bases). Germline V gives CDR1 SGHAT, CDR2 FQNNGV. CDR3 length equals 14 residues. Trimming shortened V by 1 base and J by 4 bases, and 10 bases separated the two germline ends. CDR3 sequence reads: CASSLAPGVYGYTF. The CDR3 DNA follows: TGTGCCAGCAGCTTAGCTCCGGGGGTCTATGGCTACACCTTC.

The chain links TRBV10-3 to TRBJ1-2; 9 bases fit TRBD1. This CDR3 is 15 amino acids long. J gave up 1 base and V 3 bases, and 3 bases lay outside the gene matches. Germline CDR1 is ENHRY and CDR2 is SYGVKD. The chain's CDR3 is CAISDMGQGNYGYTF. The CDR3 nucleotides read TGTGCCATCAGTGATATGGGACAGGGTAACTATGGCTACACCTTC.

This rearrangement joins TRBV7-2 to TRBJ2-7; 9 positions agree with TRBD2. In germline, CDR1 is SGHTA, CDR2 FQGNSA. With V trimmed by 5 bases and J by 4 bases, 9 bases remained unmatched. This CDR3 comprises 15 residues. The CDR3 nucleotides read TGTGCCAGCAGCCTTCGCGGGGGGGATTGGTACGAGCAGTACTTC. This sequence encodes CASSLRGGDWYEQYF. Full variable domain (remainder filled in from reference TRBV7-2 and TRBJ2-7): GAGVSQSPSNKVTEKGKDVELRCDPISGHTALYWYRQSLGQGLEFLIYFQGNSAPDKSGLPSDRFSAERTGGSVSTLTIQRTQQEDSAVYLCASSLRGGDWYEQYFGPGTRLTVT.

In regard to this clone: The junction and the germline gene differ at one end; a read error may be behind it. V is TRBV7-7 and J is TRBJ2-5; 10 bases line up with TRBD2. The germline V gene has CDR1 SSHAT and CDR2 FNYEAQ (reference sequence). This CDR3 has 15 amino acids. CDR3 sequence (DNA): TGTGCTAGCAGCTTAAGCGGGGGGGCCCAAGAGACCCAGTACTTC. It encodes CASSLSGGAQETQYF.

This rearrangement joins TRBV11-2 to TRBJ1-3; D is ambiguous. CDR1 and CDR2 from the germline V gene are SGHAT and FQNNGV. There are 17 residues in the CDR3. The V gene lost 1 base and the J gene lost 3 bases, with 16 bases spanning the gap. The CDR3 sequence is CASSLVSERFLGNTIYF. The CDR3 DNA reads TGTGCCAGCAGCTTAGTCTCAGAGAGGTTTCTTGGAAACACCATATATTTT.

V usage is TRBV4-1 and J usage is TRBJ2-3, with TRBD2 identical over 9 bases. V shed 1 base, J shed 1 base, and the junction held 3 bases outside the gene matches. CDR3 length: 16 amino acids. Per the germline V gene, CDR1 is MGHRA and CDR2 is YSYEKL. DNA for the CDR3: TGCGCCAGCAGCCAAGGTTCTAGCGGGGGCACAGATACGCAGTATTTT. The encoded protein is CASSQGSSGGTDTQYF.

The rearrangement links TRBV7-2 to TRBJ2-7, with TRBD2 matching 9 bases. V trimming: 5 bases; J trimming: 7 bases; junction bases outside the gene matches: 12. The CDR3 consists of 15 residues. The germline V gene encodes CDR1 SGHTA and CDR2 FQGNSA. The CDR3 coding sequence is TGTGCCAGCAGCCATGGGGGTAGCGGGGGAGGTGAGCAGTACTTC. It codes for CASSHGGSGGGEQYF.

This clone was picked up a small number of times. This chain joins TRBV7-9 and TRBJ1-1, with 7 bases that match TRBD1. V was clipped by 6 bases and J by 1 base; unmatched bases: 2. The CDR3 is made up of 13 amino acids. CDR1 SEHNR and CDR2 FQNEAQ come from the germline V gene (reference sequence). This CDR3 is CASRRTGNTEAFF. CDR3 DNA: TGTGCCAGCAGACGGACAGGGAACACTGAAGCTTTCTTT.

This clone was recorded only once. The chain links TRBV4-3 to TRBJ2-7; 8 bases align to TRBD2. Germline V gene lookup returns CDR1 LGHNA and CDR2 YSLEER. The CDR3 contains 16 residues. V was pared by 1 base and J by 0 bases, with 5 bases of the junction left unmatched. CDR3 coding DNA: TGCGCCAGCAGCCAAGTGGCGGGGGGCGTCTCCTACGAGCAGTACTTC. Protein product: CASSQVAGGVSYEQYF.

The rearrangement links TRBV2 to TRBJ2-7; 7 bases are shared with TRBD2. Germline assignment: CDR1 SNHLY and CDR2 FYNNEI. The CDR3 has 13 amino acids. V lost 7 bases to trimming and J lost 5 bases; unmatched junction nucleotides: 8. In DNA form, the CDR3 reads TGTGCCAGCACGCCAGGGAGGGACGACGAGCAGTACTTC. This sequence encodes CASTPGRDDEQYF.

CDR3 loop: CASSQGPRGYTYEQYF. For the CDR3, the DNA is TGTGCCAGCAGCCAAGGACCCAGAGGATATACCTACGAGCAGTACTTC. The rearrangement links TRBV14 to TRBJ2-7; D gene unclear. V lost 1 base and J lost 2, with 15 bases in between. Per the germline V gene, CDR1 is SGHDN and CDR2 is FVKESK. The CDR3 extends over 16 amino acids.

CDR3 in amino acids: CASRISRENTEAFF. The CDR3 bases are TGCGCCAGCAGAATTTCACGGGAGAACACTGAAGCTTTCTTT. V and J are TRBV10-1 and TRBJ1-1; D remains unclear. V was trimmed by 6 bases and J by 1 base, leaving 12 bases between them. This CDR3 comprises 14 residues. Germline CDR1 reads WNHNN; CDR2 reads SYGVQD (reference sequence).

This clone was seen only a few times. The rearrangement uses TRBV10-1 and TRBJ1-1, with D unresolved. In germline, CDR1 is WNHNN, CDR2 SYGVQD (reference sequence). This CDR3 region has 13 residues. Trimming took 6 bases from V and 1 from J, leaving 9 bases between them. CDR3 loop: CASRRTENTEAFF. Written as DNA, the CDR3 is TGCGCCAGCAGAAGGACTGAGAACACTGAAGCTTTCTTT.

This chain connects TRBV12-3 or TRBV12-4 to TRBJ2-3; D is undetermined. The CDR3 extends over 13 amino acids. Deletions cut 8 bases from V and 6 bases from J, with 15 bases between. CDR3 bases: TGTGCCAGCCTGGCCCTCCGGGTGGATACGCAGTATTTT. Protein sequence: CASLALRVDTQYF.

This clone was detected a few times. V and J are TRBV7-2 and TRBJ2-3; tentative D call: TRBD1 (6 bases). The germline V and J ends were trimmed by 5 bases and 6 bases, with 18 bases remaining between them. Germline assignment: CDR1 SGHTA and CDR2 FQGNSA. The CDR3 runs to 15 residues. The CDR3 DNA reads as TGTGCCAGCAGCCCCAGGAGGACAGTGTTGGATACGCAGTATTTT. Protein product: CASSPRRTVLDTQYF.

The chain joins TRBV7-2 to TRBJ1-2; D is undetermined. V gave up 5 bases and J gave up 4 bases, with 11 bases separating them. Germline-derived CDR1 and CDR2 are SGHTA and FQGNSA. The CDR3 extends over 13 amino acids. CDR3 sequence: CASSPELTYGYTF. As DNA, the CDR3 is TGTGCCAGCAGCCCTGAACTTACCTATGGCTACACCTTC.

The chain recombines TRBV7-9 with TRBJ2-2; 7 bases align to TRBD1. Per germline, CDR1 SEHNR and CDR2 FQNEAQ (reference sequence). The CDR3 is 19 residues long. V shed 0 bases and J 0 bases; nucleotides not matched to a gene: 10. CDR3 nucleotide sequence: TGTGCCAGCAGCTTAGCGCTAATGGGGACAGCCGCGAACACCGGGGAGCTGTTTTTT. Translating gives CASSLALMGTAANTGELFF. Based on the CDR3 plus reference TRBV7-9 and TRBJ2-2, the full variable domain is DTGVSQNPRHKITKRGQNVTFRCDPISEHNRLYWYRQTLGQGPEFLTYFQNEAQLEKSRLLSDRFSAERPKGSFSTLEIQRTEQGDSAMYLCASSLALMGTAANTGELFFGEGSRLTVL.

The chain uses TRBV2 and TRBJ1-1; possibly TRBD1 for D (5 bases). CDR3 length: 16 residues. V was pared by 4 bases and J by 4 bases, with 19 bases between. Germline V gives CDR1 SNHLY, CDR2 FYNNEI. This CDR3 reads CASSGDLVRGITEAFF. CDR3 coding DNA: TGTGCCAGCAGTGGGGATTTGGTGCGGGGGATCACTGAAGCTTTCTTT.

The chain recombines TRBV12-3 or TRBV12-4 with TRBJ1-2; D not resolved. This CDR3 has 13 amino acids. Trimming stripped 7 bases from V and 7 bases from J, with 16 bases between. CDR3 sequence: CASTWEESGGYTF. The CDR3 nucleotides are TGTGCCAGCACATGGGAGGAATCGGGTGGCTACACCTTC.

V usage is TRBV27 and J usage is TRBJ2-2, with D maybe TRBD1 (5 bases). Germline CDR1 reads MNHEY; CDR2 reads SMNVEV (reference sequence). This CDR3 comprises 16 residues. Trimming cost V 8 bases and J 7 bases, with 23 bases left between them. The CDR3 spells CASGAVGAGRHGELFF. In DNA form, the CDR3 reads TGTGCCAGCGGGGCAGTAGGGGCCGGGCGGCACGGGGAGCTGTTTTTT.

The count of this clone is one. The chain carries TRBV20-1 and TRBJ2-1, with TRBD2 identical over 10 bases. Losses at the gene ends were 3 bases for V and 7 bases for J; bases not matched to a gene: 6. CDR3 size: 14 residues. Germline lookup yields CDR1 DFQATT and CDR2 SNEGSKA (reference sequence). CDR3: CSASERGGINEQFF. The CDR3 DNA sequence: TGCAGTGCTAGTGAGCGGGGGGGTATTAATGAGCAGTTCTTC.

V usage is TRBV3-1 (or the pseudogene TRBV3-2) and J usage is TRBJ2-7, with a tentative D call TRBD1 (6 bases). Germline V gene sequence: CDR1 LGHDT, CDR2 YNNKEL (reference sequence). Trimming removed 3 bases at V and 3 bases at J, with 12 bases between. CDR3 size: 14 residues. The DNA of the CDR3 is TGTGCCAGCAGCCACGGACAGACCCGCTACGAGCAGTACTTC. Protein: CASSHGQTRYEQYF.

This clone was picked up one time. This rearrangement joins TRBV5-1 to TRBJ1-1; unclear D gene. Germline V lookup: CDR1 SGHRS, CDR2 YFSETQ. The length of the CDR3 is 12 residues. V lost 0 bases, J lost 7 bases, and 7 bases lay in between. In nucleotides, the CDR3 is TGCGCCAGCAGCTTGGGTGGCAATGAAGCTTTCTTT. Protein sequence: CASSLGGNEAFF.

The chain uses TRBV29-1 and TRBJ2-7; the match to TRBD1 covers 7 bases. This CDR3 is 13 amino acids long. From germline, CDR1 is SQVTM and CDR2 ANQGSEA. V shed 6 bases and J 2 bases; nucleotides not matched to a gene: 7. The CDR3 spells CSVRPGQAYEQYF. CDR3 coding DNA: TGCAGCGTCCGACCCGGACAGGCCTACGAGCAGTACTTC.

This chain connects TRBV7-2 to TRBJ1-6; TRBD1 is a possible D gene (6 bases). The CDR3 covers 17 residues. Trimming stripped 1 base from V and 0 bases from J, with 10 bases between. Germline V gives CDR1 SGHTA, CDR2 FQGNSA. The CDR3, as DNA: TGTGCCAGCAGCTTAGGGCAGGGGAGCTCCTATAATTCACCCCTCCACTTT. This codes for CASSLGQGSSYNSPLHF.

This chain links TRBV18 with TRBJ1-1; D not certain. Trimming took 4 bases from V and 6 from J, leaving 12 bases between them. CDR1 and CDR2 from the germline V gene are KGHSH and LQKENI. The CDR3 consists of 13 residues. The CDR3 sequence is CASSQEAEAEAFF. The CDR3 coding sequence is TGTGCCAGCTCACAGGAAGCGGAGGCTGAAGCTTTCTTT.

Remarks on this clone: This CDR3 is also generated by other DNA sequences in the sample. The rearrangement joins TRBV3-1 (or the pseudogene TRBV3-2) to TRBJ1-5; D not certain. From germline, CDR1 is LGHDT and CDR2 YNNKEL (reference sequence). V shed 0 bases and J shed 7 bases, with 7 bases lying between them. This CDR3 comprises 13 residues. The CDR3 sequence: CASSQDTGQPQHF. Written as DNA, the CDR3 is TGTGCCAGCAGCCAAGATACGGGACAGCCCCAGCATTTT.